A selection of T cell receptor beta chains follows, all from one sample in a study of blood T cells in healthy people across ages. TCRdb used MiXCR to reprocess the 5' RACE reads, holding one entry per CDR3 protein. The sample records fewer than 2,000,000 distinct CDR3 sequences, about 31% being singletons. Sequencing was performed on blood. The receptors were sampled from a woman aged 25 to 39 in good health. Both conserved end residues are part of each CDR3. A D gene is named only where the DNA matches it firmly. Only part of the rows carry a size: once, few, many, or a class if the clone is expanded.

cdr3_nt: TGTGCCACCAGTGAAAAGGAGTACCCAGACGAGCAGTACTTC; cdr3_aa: CATSEKEYPDEQYF; clone_size: -; j_call: TRBJ2-7; d_call: -; v_call: TRBV24-1
cdr3_nt: TGCAGTGCTAGAGGGCTAGGGTATAGCAATCAGCCCCAGCATTTT; cdr3_aa: CSARGLGYSNQPQHF; clone_size: -; j_call: TRBJ1-5; d_call: -; v_call: TRBV20-1
cdr3_nt: TGTGCCAGCTCACCACCGGGCGAATTGACTGGTAGTACCTACAATGAGCAGTTCTTC; cdr3_aa: CASSPPGELTGSTYNEQFF; clone_size: -; j_call: TRBJ2-1; d_call: -; v_call: TRBV18
cdr3_nt: TGTGCCAGCAGTCCCAGACGACTAGCGGGAGCTGGAGATACGCAGTATTTT; cdr3_aa: CASSPRRLAGAGDTQYF; clone_size: -; j_call: TRBJ2-3; d_call: TRBD2; v_call: TRBV12-3/TRBV12-4
cdr3_nt: TGTGCCAGCAGCTTAGCTAGCGGGCCCTACAATGAGCAGTTCTTC; cdr3_aa: CASSLASGPYNEQFF; clone_size: many; j_call: TRBJ2-1; d_call: TRBD2; v_call: TRBV28
cdr3_nt: TGCGCCAGCAGAACGGGACTAGCGGGGGCCCCCCAAGAGACCCAGTACTTC; cdr3_aa: CASRTGLAGAPQETQYF; clone_size: -; j_call: TRBJ2-5; d_call: TRBD2; v_call: TRBV5-1
cdr3_nt: TGTGCCAGCAGTGAAGCGGAAGGGAATTCACCCCTCCACTTT; cdr3_aa: CASSEAEGNSPLHF; clone_size: few; j_call: TRBJ1-6; d_call: -; v_call: TRBV6-1
cdr3_nt: TGTGCCAGCAGTGAGCGGACAGCTGTGAACACTGAAGCTTTCTTT; cdr3_aa: CASSERTAVNTEAFF; clone_size: -; j_call: TRBJ1-1; d_call: -; v_call: TRBV6-1
cdr3_nt: TGTGTCAGCAGCCCCGGACTGGCCGCCTATGAGCAGTTCTTC; cdr3_aa: CVSSPGLAAYEQFF; clone_size: -; j_call: TRBJ2-1; d_call: -; v_call: TRBV27
cdr3_nt: TGCAGCGTTGTGGCTAGCCAAGATACGCAGTATTTT; cdr3_aa: CSVVASQDTQYF; clone_size: many; j_call: TRBJ2-3; d_call: -; v_call: TRBV29-1
cdr3_nt: TGCGCCAGCAGTGAGGGACTAGCGGGGGGGAGTGGTACGCAGTATTTT; cdr3_aa: CASSEGLAGGSGTQYF; clone_size: -; j_call: TRBJ2-3; d_call: TRBD2; v_call: TRBV5-1
cdr3_nt: TGTGCCAGCGGACGCACAGGGCCAGGTGGCTACACCTTC; cdr3_aa: CASGRTGPGGYTF; clone_size: few; j_call: TRBJ1-2; d_call: -; v_call: TRBV2
cdr3_nt: TGCAGTGCTAGCGGGTTCGGGGGCGCGTCCTACAATGAGCAGTTCTTC; cdr3_aa: CSASGFGGASYNEQFF; clone_size: -; j_call: TRBJ2-1; d_call: -; v_call: TRBV20-1
cdr3_nt: TGTGCCAGCAGCCAAACTGGGGCGGGACACCCAGACTATGGCTACACCTTC; cdr3_aa: CASSQTGAGHPDYGYTF; clone_size: -; j_call: TRBJ1-2; d_call: -; v_call: TRBV3-1
cdr3_nt: TGTGCCAGCAGTGAACTAAGGACTAGCGACACAGATACGCAGTATTTT; cdr3_aa: CASSELRTSDTDTQYF; clone_size: few; j_call: TRBJ2-3; d_call: TRBD2; v_call: TRBV2
cdr3_nt: TGTGCCAGCAGCACCTGGGAGCGCCCTGAAGCTTTCTTT; cdr3_aa: CASSTWERPEAFF; clone_size: many; j_call: TRBJ1-1; d_call: -; v_call: TRBV12-3/TRBV12-4
cdr3_nt: TGCGCCACCTCCCGGCTTAAAGCTTTCTTT; cdr3_aa: CATSRLKAFF; clone_size: -; j_call: TRBJ1-1; d_call: -; v_call: TRBV10-1
cdr3_nt: TGTGCCAGCAGCCAGTATTCGGCGACTGAAGCTTTCTTT; cdr3_aa: CASSQYSATEAFF; clone_size: -; j_call: TRBJ1-1; d_call: -; v_call: TRBV3-1
cdr3_nt: TGTGCGTGCGGGGACTCCGGTCGGGATACGCAGTATTTT; cdr3_aa: CACGDSGRDTQYF; clone_size: few; j_call: TRBJ2-3; d_call: -; v_call: TRBV3-1
cdr3_nt: TGCAGTGCTAGAGACCACACGGGACAGGGCAATGAGCAGTTCTTC; cdr3_aa: CSARDHTGQGNEQFF; clone_size: -; j_call: TRBJ2-1; d_call: TRBD1; v_call: TRBV20-1
cdr3_nt: TGTGCCAGCATGAGAGGACGGGAATCCGAGCAGTTCTTC; cdr3_aa: CASMRGRESEQFF; clone_size: -; j_call: TRBJ2-1; d_call: -; v_call: TRBV6-5
cdr3_nt: TGTGCCAGCAGCGTCGGCTCTACCTTGAAGCAGTTCTTC; cdr3_aa: CASSVGSTLKQFF; clone_size: -; j_call: TRBJ2-1; d_call: -; v_call: TRBV9
cdr3_nt: TGTGCCAGCAGCCCTGAACTAGCGGGAGGGGCAGATACGCAGTATTTT; cdr3_aa: CASSPELAGGADTQYF; clone_size: few; j_call: TRBJ2-3; d_call: TRBD2; v_call: TRBV3-1
cdr3_nt: TGTGCCAGCAGCACCCTGAGTGTAAAGACCCAGTACTTC; cdr3_aa: CASSTLSVKTQYF; clone_size: few; j_call: TRBJ2-5; d_call: -; v_call: TRBV5-6
cdr3_nt: TGCAGCGTTGAAGTTGTGCCAGATACGCAGTATTTT; cdr3_aa: CSVEVVPDTQYF; clone_size: few; j_call: TRBJ2-3; d_call: -; v_call: TRBV29-1
cdr3_nt: TGTGCCAGCAGCTTAGTGAGGAGAGCCTTGCTCTCCAGGGGAGGTAATGAGCAGTTCTTC; cdr3_aa: CASSLVRRALLSRGGNEQFF; clone_size: once; j_call: TRBJ2-1; d_call: -; v_call: TRBV7-8
cdr3_nt: TGTGCCAGCAGTCCTACAGGGGAGAGCTACAATGAGCAGTTCTTC; cdr3_aa: CASSPTGESYNEQFF; clone_size: once; j_call: TRBJ2-1; d_call: TRBD1; v_call: TRBV2
cdr3_nt: TGCAGTGCTAGAGAGGTGGGGGAGGGGTCTGGTACGCAGTATTTT; cdr3_aa: CSAREVGEGSGTQYF; clone_size: few; j_call: TRBJ2-3; d_call: TRBD2; v_call: TRBV20-1
cdr3_nt: TGTGCCAGCAGCTTAGGTTCGGACTACCAGGCTTCTAGCACAGATACGCAGTATTTT; cdr3_aa: CASSLGSDYQASSTDTQYF; clone_size: -; j_call: TRBJ2-3; d_call: -; v_call: TRBV7-9